One TCR beta chain is described in this entry. Methods used by the authors: Estimation of nucleated cell counts relied on the amplification of reference gene primers. Sequencing used immunoSEQ multiplex PCR; TCRdb keeps in-frame clones, though not all of them. For V, J and clone size, that table is used; D and trimming come from the DNA. The sample holds 75,000 to 80,000 clones; roughly 81% are singletons and the top ten take over 9.5%. Germline V gene lookup returns CDR1 WNHNN and CDR2 SYGVQD (reference sequence). V gave up 6 bases and J gave up 5 bases, with 8 bases separating them. The CDR3 is 12 amino acids. The sample belongs to a study of blood T cell repertoires in COVID-19.

This TCR was sampled from a man in his fifties or sixties with COVID-19, enrolled during active disease. Sequenced sample: peripheral blood. This rearrangement joins TRBV10-1 to TRBJ1-3, with D uncertain. The CDR3 sequence: CASSSGRNTIYF. DNA for the CDR3: TGCGCCAGCAGCAGTGGGCGAAACACCATATATTTT.